The 23 T cell receptor beta chains presented below share a single source sample, sequenced in a study of T cells after yellow fever vaccination (dated by TCRdb to between 2018 and 2020). This sample's treatment or condition label indicates: live attenuated yellow fever vaccine strain. The library was made by 5' RACE. The sequencer listed for this sample is Illumina NovaSeq 6000. TCRdb ran its own pipeline on the public reads, namely fastp trimming at Q25 and MiXCR clone calling, and kept in-frame beta chains. Rows matching on CDR3 protein sequence are summarized as one entry with the most common DNA and genes. The sample includes some 320,000 distinct CDR3 sequences, with less than 9.5% observed a single time. The biggest ten clones account for around 3.4% of the sample. Material: CD4+ T cells sorted from PBMCs, obtained 5 days after the yellow fever booster vaccination. These receptors were obtained from a man between 18 and 35 years old who received the YFV17D yellow fever vaccine.

This sequence joins TRBV5-1 and TRBJ2-2; 10 bases match TRBD2. V was clipped by 4 bases and J by 5 bases; unmatched bases: 5. The CDR3 extends over 15 amino acids. Germline V CDR1 and CDR2: SGHRS, YFSETQ. The CDR3 region has the DNA TGCGCCAGCAGCCTACTAGCGGGGAAAACCGGGGAGCTGTTTTTT. Protein product: CASSLLAGKTGELFF.

There are a few counts of this clonotype. The chain combines TRBV5-1 with TRBJ2-5, with D hard to call. CDR3 size: 14 residues. CDR1 is SGHRS, CDR2 YFSETQ, per germline. V shed 4 bases and J shed 2 bases, with 12 bases lying between them. The CDR3 reads CASSPRSQQETQYF. As DNA, the CDR3 is TGCGCCAGCAGCCCCAGGAGTCAACAAGAGACCCAGTACTTC. Full variable domain (remainder filled in from reference TRBV5-1 and TRBJ2-5): KAGVTQTPRYLIKTRGQQVTLSCSPISGHRSVSWYQQTPGQGLQFLFEYFSETQRNKGNFPGRFSGRQFSNSRSEMNVSTLELGDSALYLCASSPRSQQETQYFGPGTRLLVL.

There are a few counts of this clonotype. V usage is TRBV12-3 or TRBV12-4 and J usage is TRBJ2-2, with D tentatively TRBD2 (5 bases). CDR3 length: 14 amino acids. The V and J ends lost 5 bases and 6 bases respectively, with 13 bases between them. The CDR3 protein is CASSQPAGAGELFF. The CDR3 nucleotides are TGTGCCAGCAGTCAACCAGCCGGGGCCGGGGAGCTGTTTTTT.

The chain recombines TRBV7-2 with TRBJ1-2; D is ambiguous. V was shortened by 2 bases and J by 2 bases, with 9 bases between the two germline ends. The CDR3 is 14 residues long. Germline CDR1 SGHTA, CDR2 FQGNSA. CDR3 protein: CASSLSWENYGYTF. CDR3 DNA: TGTGCCAGCAGCTTATCTTGGGAGAACTATGGCTACACCTTC.

This clonotype was found many times. The germline gene is not matched at one end of the junction; a read error may be the cause. The chain combines TRBV15 with TRBJ1-1; D call uncertain. Germline lookup yields CDR1 LNHNV and CDR2 YYDKDF (reference sequence). CDR3 length: 12 amino acids. The CDR3 nucleotides are TGTGCCACCAGCAGAGATAATCGGAGGGAGATCTTT. Encoded protein: CATSRDNRREIF. Based on the CDR3 plus reference TRBV15 and TRBJ1-1, the full variable domain is DAMVIQNPRYQVTQFGKPVTLSCSQTLNHNVMYWYQQKSSQAPKLLFHYYDKDFNNEADTPDNFQSRRPNTSFCFLDIRSPGLGDTAMYLCATSRDNRREIFGQGTRLTVV.

In this sample, this clonotype turned up many times. The V call is TRBV5-5, the J call TRBJ2-1, with a weak D call TRBD1 (6 bases). V lost 5 bases to trimming and J lost 6 bases, with 12 bases between them. This CDR3 is built from 13 residues. The germline V gene encodes CDR1 SGHKS and CDR2 YYEKEE (reference sequence). CDR3 DNA: TGTGCCAGCAGTCGGACAGACCTCAATGAGCAGTTCTTC. Protein: CASSRTDLNEQFF.

This clonotype has only a few counts. This chain connects TRBV20-1 to TRBJ1-3; D is perhaps TRBD1 (6 bases). The CDR3 loop spans 15 amino acids. Germline CDR1 DFQATT, CDR2 SNEGSKA (reference sequence). Trimming removed 0 bases at V and 1 base at J, with 10 bases between. The chain's CDR3 is CSAREPTGSGNTIYF. The CDR3 DNA reads TGCAGTGCTAGAGAGCCCACAGGGTCTGGAAACACCATATATTTT.

Only a few counts were recorded for this clonotype. V and J are TRBV30 and TRBJ1-1; D is uncertain. V was clipped by 0 bases and J by 1 base, with 12 bases between them. The CDR3 covers 15 residues. Germline CDR1 GTSNPN, CDR2 SVGIG (reference sequence). The CDR3 nucleotides are TGTGCCTGGAGTGTACCGGGTCGGTGGAACACTGAAGCTTTCTTT. Translation gives CAWSVPGRWNTEAFF.

This chain uses TRBV30 with TRBJ1-5, with 8 bases lining up with TRBD1. V was clipped by 3 bases and J by 5 bases; unmatched bases: 3. Germline V gene sequence: CDR1 GTSNPN, CDR2 SVGIG (reference sequence). The CDR3 consists of 13 residues. CDR3 amino acids: CAWSQQGDQPQHF. CDR3 sequence (DNA): TGTGCCTGGAGCCAACAGGGGGATCAGCCCCAGCATTTT. The variable domain in full, with the rest retrieved from reference TRBV30 and TRBJ1-5, is SQTIHQWPATLVQPVGSPLSLECTVEGTSNPNLYWYRQAAGRGLQLLFYSVGIGQISSEVPQNLSASRPQDRQFILSSKKLLLSDSGFYLCAWSQQGDQPQHFGDGTRLSIL.

This chain links TRBV9 with TRBJ2-7; 7 bases align to TRBD1. The germline V gene encodes CDR1 SGDLS and CDR2 YYNGEE. The ends lost 3 bases at V and 6 bases at J; junction bases unmatched: 9. The CDR3 extends over 14 amino acids. Written as DNA, the CDR3 is TGTGCCAGCAGCGAGGGGGCCACAGTAGGCGAGCAGTACTTC. Residues: CASSEGATVGEQYF. The full variable domain, completed using reference TRBV9 and TRBJ2-7, is DSGVTQTPKHLITATGQRVTLRCSPRSGDLSVYWYQQSLDQGLQFLIQYYNGEERAKGNILERFSAQQFPDLHSELNLSSLELGDSALYFCASSEGATVGEQYFGPGTRLTVT.

The chain employs TRBV11-1 and TRBJ2-3; 9 positions match TRBD1. The CDR3 consists of 15 residues. Trimming removed 5 bases from V and 2 bases from J; junction bases left unmatched: 5. CDR1 SGHAT and CDR2 FQDESV come from the germline V gene (reference sequence). The DNA of the CDR3 is TGTGCCAGCAGCCCCCGGGACAGGGACACAGATACGCAGTATTTT. Protein product: CASSPRDRDTDTQYF.

Many counts were recorded for this clonotype. The V gene is TRBV7-9, the J gene TRBJ2-1; 11 nucleotides align to TRBD2. This CDR3 has 15 amino acids. CDR1 SEHNR and CDR2 FQNEAQ come from the germline V gene (reference sequence). The trim removed 8 bases at V and 9 bases at J, leaving 12 bases unmatched. The CDR3 bases are TGTGCCAGCGCTGTCCTCCGGACTAGCGGGTTTGAGCAGTTCTTC. Translation: CASAVLRTSGFEQFF. The variable domain in full, completed from reference TRBV7-9 and TRBJ2-1, reads DTGVSQNPRHKITKRGQNVTFRCDPISEHNRLYWYRQTLGQGPEFLTYFQNEAQLEKSRLLSDRFSAERPKGSFSTLEIQRTEQGDSAMYLCASAVLRTSGFEQFFGPGTRLTVL.

The chain is built from TRBV4-3 and TRBJ2-3, with 8 bases aligning to TRBD2. Germline-derived CDR1 and CDR2 are LGHNA and YSLEER. After removal of 4 bases from V and 3 bases from J, the junction contained 15 bases not matched to a gene. There are 18 residues in the CDR3. CDR3 nucleotides: TGCGCCAGCAGCCGACGTCAGGCGGGGGGTCATAGTACAGATACGCAGTATTTT. This translates into CASSRRQAGGHSTDTQYF.

The table lists this clonotype with a few counts. The V and J genes are TRBV12-3 or TRBV12-4 and TRBJ1-5; D gene ambiguous. Trimming cost V 5 bases and J 5 bases, with 10 bases left between them. The CDR3 loop spans 13 amino acids. The CDR3, as DNA: TGTGCCAGCAGTCCCTTCTATGATCAGCCCCAGCATTTT. Protein product: CASSPFYDQPQHF.

This clonotype was observed a handful of times. V usage is TRBV7-2 and J usage is TRBJ2-2; 11 bases match TRBD1. The CDR3 is made up of 15 amino acids. The V and J ends lost 3 bases and 5 bases, in that order; junction bases with no gene match: 2. Germline-derived CDR1 and CDR2 are SGHTA and FQGNSA. The CDR3 DNA reads TGTGCCAGCAGCTTCGGGACAGGGGGAACCGGGGAGCTGTTTTTT. Its translation: CASSFGTGGTGELFF.

This clonotype was recorded a few times. The chain couples TRBV5-6 to TRBJ2-3; 12 bases match TRBD2. The CDR3 is 16 amino acids. V lost 3 bases to trimming and J lost 5 bases; unmatched junction nucleotides: 7. Germline CDR1 reads SGHDT; CDR2 reads YYEEEE. The CDR3 region is CASSSTTSGGQDTQYF. CDR3 DNA sequence: TGTGCCAGCAGCTCGACGACTAGCGGGGGACAAGATACGCAGTATTTT.

This clonotype was picked up a small number of times. The rearrangement uses TRBV27 and TRBJ1-2; D is uncertain. The ends were cut back, 0 bases at V and 7 bases at J, with 12 bases in the middle. The CDR3 covers 14 residues. CDR1 and CDR2 (germline): MNHEY, SMNVEV (reference sequence). The CDR3 coding sequence is TGTGCCAGCAGTTTATCGAGTTTCCGCTCTGGCTACACCTTC. Translated: CASSLSSFRSGYTF.

The CDR3, as DNA: TGTGCCAGCAGCGCCAGGGTTTCAGATACGCAGTATTTT. As protein: CASSARVSDTQYF. The chain has TRBV7-2 and TRBJ2-3, with D possibly matching TRBD1 (5 bases). CDR3 length equals 13 residues. V was shortened by 5 bases and J by 4 bases, with 10 bases between the two germline ends. Germline lookup yields CDR1 SGHTA and CDR2 FQGNSA.

J is TRBJ1-2 and V is TRBV12-3 or TRBV12-4, with 8 bases that match TRBD1. The junction had 8 bases not matched to a gene; V was cut back by 3 bases and J by 8 bases. The CDR3 is made up of 14 amino acids. The CDR3 is CASSFVDRVWGYTF. CDR3 in DNA: TGTGCCAGCAGTTTTGTGGACAGGGTTTGGGGCTACACCTTC.

This CDR3 is CATSESGTGDQETQYF. The DNA of the CDR3 is TGTGCCACCAGTGAATCCGGGACAGGCGATCAAGAGACCCAGTACTTC. This chain connects TRBV24-1 to TRBJ2-5, with 8 bases that match TRBD1. In germline, CDR1 is KGHDR, CDR2 SFDVKD. The CDR3 consists of 16 residues. V shed 4 bases and J 2 bases; nucleotides not matched to a gene: 8.

The V gene is TRBV20-1, the J gene TRBJ2-5; the D call may be TRBD1 or TRBD2 (7 bases each). This CDR3 has 17 residues. The germline V gene has CDR1 DFQATT and CDR2 SNEGSKA (reference sequence). The germline V and J ends were trimmed by 0 bases and 4 bases, with 21 bases remaining between them. The CDR3 DNA is TGCAGTGCTAGAGACCCTTCGGGCAGGGGGGGAGGAGAGACCCAGTACTTC. This sequence encodes CSARDPSGRGGGETQYF.

The sample holds many counts of this clonotype. The chain carries TRBV4-3 and TRBJ2-5; 9 bases agree with TRBD1. Per germline, CDR1 LGHNA and CDR2 YSLEER. V shed 4 bases and J 4 bases; nucleotides not matched to a gene: 7. The CDR3 extends over 15 amino acids. CDR3: CASSLEPGQGETQYF. The CDR3 nucleotides are TGCGCCAGCAGCCTTGAACCGGGACAGGGAGAGACCCAGTACTTC.

The chain links TRBV6-5 to TRBJ1-3, with 8 bases lining up with TRBD1. The CDR3 sequence is 14 residues long. In germline, CDR1 is MNHEY, CDR2 SVGAGI. Trimming took 2 bases from V and 4 from J; bases not matched to a gene: 1. The CDR3 spells CASSYRTGGNTIYF. CDR3 DNA sequence: TGTGCCAGCAGTTACCGGACAGGGGGAAACACCATATATTTT.